The rows below give T cell receptor beta chains drawn from one sample of a study of CXCR3-negative and CXCR3-positive naive CD8 T cells. TCRdb reprocessed the 5' RACE reads, keeping one entry per CDR3 protein, no DNA. The table counts around 140,000 distinct CDR3 sequences; 0.41% lies in the top ten. Source material: naive CXCR3+ CD8+ T cells from blood. The receptors were sampled from a human donor in good health. Some clones in this sample may be carry-over from other donors' samples. Both conserved end residues are part of each CDR3. The order of the fields is V gene, J gene, CDR3 length, CDR3 protein.

TRBV7-9	TRBJ2-2	17	CASSLGMGRTNTGELFF
TRBV5-1	TRBJ2-1	15	CASSLETGGRYEQFF
TRBV9	TRBJ2-3	14	CASSEGLAWDTQYF
TRBV20-1	TRBJ2-7	14	CSAKGSGSTYEQYF
TRBV12-3/TRBV12-4	TRBJ2-5	15	CASSFSLAIGETQYF
TRBV7-9	TRBJ2-1	17	CASSRRGVRVSYNEQFF
TRBV28	TRBJ2-5	17	CASSLFSGTGGEETQYF
TRBV28	TRBJ1-5	14	CASSHRGKGQPQHF
TRBV9	TRBJ2-3	15	CASSAVLAGADTQYF
TRBV28	TRBJ2-7	13	CASRSFSSYEQYF
TRBV9	TRBJ1-4	14	CASSVRGGTEKLFF
TRBV15	TRBJ1-5	19	CATSRTGGTDPYSNQPQHF
TRBV11-3	TRBJ2-5	13	CASSFREEETQYF
TRBV7-3	TRBJ2-6	17	CASSQGGIPSGANVLTF
TRBV19	TRBJ1-5	14	CASNSNGGNQPQHF
TRBV19	TRBJ2-6	12	CASLTGANVLTF
TRBV3-1	TRBJ2-7	16	CASSWGAPKVLYEQYF
TRBV6-5	TRBJ1-1	13	CASTPTAYTEAFF
TRBV7-8	TRBJ1-4	16	CASSFHTGTSGEKLFF
TRBV29-1	TRBJ1-1	13	CSVGKGLTGEAFF
TRBV19	TRBJ2-7	14	CASSILGGDYEQYF
TRBV7-9	TRBJ2-4	15	CASSYLERAKNIQYF
TRBV5-1	TRBJ1-5	14	CASSLAGGDQPQHF